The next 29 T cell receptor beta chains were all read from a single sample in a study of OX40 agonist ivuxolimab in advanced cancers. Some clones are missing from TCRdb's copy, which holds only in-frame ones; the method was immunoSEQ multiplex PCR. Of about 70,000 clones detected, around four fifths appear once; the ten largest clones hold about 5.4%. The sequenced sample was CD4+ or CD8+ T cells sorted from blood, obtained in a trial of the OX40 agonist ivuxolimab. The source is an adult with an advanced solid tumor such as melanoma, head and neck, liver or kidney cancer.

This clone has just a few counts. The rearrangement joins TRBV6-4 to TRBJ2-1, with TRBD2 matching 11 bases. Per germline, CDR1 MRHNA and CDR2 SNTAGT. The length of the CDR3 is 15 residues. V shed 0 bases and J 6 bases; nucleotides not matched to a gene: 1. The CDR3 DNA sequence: TGTGCCAGCAGTGACTCTAGCGGGGGGGCCAATGAGCAGTTCTTC. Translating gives CASSDSSGGANEQFF.

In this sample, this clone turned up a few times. CDR3 sequence reads: CASSAEAGRFDTEAFF. The CDR3, as DNA: TGTGCCAGCAGTGCTGAGGCAGGGAGATTCGACACTGAAGCTTTCTTT. The chain links TRBV25-1 to TRBJ1-1, with D tentatively TRBD1 (5 bases). The V gene lost 4 bases and the J gene lost 3 bases, with 18 bases spanning the gap. Germline lookup yields CDR1 MGHDK and CDR2 SYGVNS. This CDR3 comprises 16 residues.

This chain's CDR3 is CASSQGDTRDRGTEAFF. The CDR3 DNA reads as TGTGCCAGCAGCCAAGGAGATACCCGGGACAGGGGGACTGAAGCTTTCTTT. The J gene is TRBJ1-1, the V gene TRBV4-2; 11 nucleotides match TRBD1. The trim removed 1 base at V and 5 bases at J, leaving 9 bases unmatched. The V gene's germline CDR1 is LGHNA and CDR2 YNFKEQ. The CDR3 is 17 amino acids.

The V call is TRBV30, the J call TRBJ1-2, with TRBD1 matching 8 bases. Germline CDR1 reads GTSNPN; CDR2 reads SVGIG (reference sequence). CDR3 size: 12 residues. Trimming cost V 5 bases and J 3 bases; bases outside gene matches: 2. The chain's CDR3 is CAWATGDYGYTF. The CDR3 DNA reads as TGTGCCTGGGCGACAGGGGACTATGGCTACACCTTC.

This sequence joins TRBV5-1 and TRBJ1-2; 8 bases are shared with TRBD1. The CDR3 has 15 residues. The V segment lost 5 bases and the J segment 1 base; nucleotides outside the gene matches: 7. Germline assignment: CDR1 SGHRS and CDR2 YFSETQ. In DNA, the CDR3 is TGCGCCAGCAGAAATGGACAGGGTGGTAACTATGGCTACACCTTC. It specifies CASRNGQGGNYGYTF.

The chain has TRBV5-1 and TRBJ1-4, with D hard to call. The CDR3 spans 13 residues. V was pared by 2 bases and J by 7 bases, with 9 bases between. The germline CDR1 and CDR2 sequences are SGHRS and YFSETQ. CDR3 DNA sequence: TGCGCCAGCAGCTTAAGGAGTAGTGAAAAACTGTTTTTT. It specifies CASSLRSSEKLFF.

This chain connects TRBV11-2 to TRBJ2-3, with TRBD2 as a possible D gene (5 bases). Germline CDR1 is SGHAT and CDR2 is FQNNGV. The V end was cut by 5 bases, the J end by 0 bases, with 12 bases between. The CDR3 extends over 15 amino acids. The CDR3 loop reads CASSPTGSSTDTQYF. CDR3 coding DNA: TGTGCCAGCAGCCCTACGGGGAGTAGCACAGATACGCAGTATTTT.

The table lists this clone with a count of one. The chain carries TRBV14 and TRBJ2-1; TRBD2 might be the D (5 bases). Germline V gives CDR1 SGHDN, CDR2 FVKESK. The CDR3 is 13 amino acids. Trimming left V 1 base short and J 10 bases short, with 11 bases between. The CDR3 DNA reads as TGTGCCAGCAGCCAAGTCAGACTACGCGAGCAGTTCTTC. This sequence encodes CASSQVRLREQFF.

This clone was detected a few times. Written as DNA, the CDR3 is TGTGCCAGCATCCGAGCGGGAGGAGCCTACGAGCAGTACTTC. Protein product: CASIRAGGAYEQYF. V usage is TRBV6-1 and J usage is TRBJ2-7, with 9 bases fitting TRBD2. The V segment lost 7 bases and the J segment 2 bases; nucleotides outside the gene matches: 6. The CDR3 runs to 14 residues. Looked up from germline, CDR1 is MNHNS and CDR2 is SASEGT.

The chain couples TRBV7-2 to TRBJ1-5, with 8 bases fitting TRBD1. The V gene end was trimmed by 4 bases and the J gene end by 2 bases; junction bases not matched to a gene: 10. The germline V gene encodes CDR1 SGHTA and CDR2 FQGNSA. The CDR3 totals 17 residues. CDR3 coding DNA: TGTGCCAGCAGCTCAGGGGGCGGGATGGTCGGCAATCAGCCCCAGCATTTT. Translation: CASSSGGGMVGNQPQHF.

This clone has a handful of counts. The DNA of the CDR3 is TGTGCCAGCAGTTCCGTTTGGGCTGAGCAGTTCTTC. Encoded protein: CASSSVWAEQFF. The V call is TRBV28, the J call TRBJ2-1, with no clear D. The V gene's germline CDR1 is MDHEN and CDR2 SYDVKM. V lost 4 bases and J 9 bases, leaving 10 bases between the germline ends. CDR3 size: 12 residues.

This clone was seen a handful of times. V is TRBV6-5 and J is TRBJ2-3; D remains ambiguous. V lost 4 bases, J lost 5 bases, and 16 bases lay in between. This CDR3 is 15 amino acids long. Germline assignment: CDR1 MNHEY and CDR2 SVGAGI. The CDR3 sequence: CASSLMAEAQDTQYF. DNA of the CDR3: TGTGCCAGCAGTTTAATGGCAGAAGCACAAGATACGCAGTATTTT.

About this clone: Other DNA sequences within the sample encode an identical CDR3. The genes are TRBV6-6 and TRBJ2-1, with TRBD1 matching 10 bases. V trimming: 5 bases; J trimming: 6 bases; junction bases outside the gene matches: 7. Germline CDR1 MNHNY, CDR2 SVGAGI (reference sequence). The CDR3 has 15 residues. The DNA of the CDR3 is TGTGCCAGCAGTCCCCGGGACAGGGGCGGCAATGAGCAGTTCTTC. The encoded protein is CASSPRDRGGNEQFF.

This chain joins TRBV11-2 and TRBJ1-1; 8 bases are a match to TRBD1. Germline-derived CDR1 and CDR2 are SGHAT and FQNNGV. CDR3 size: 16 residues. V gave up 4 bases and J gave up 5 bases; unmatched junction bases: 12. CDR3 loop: CASSSKSRGLTTEAFF. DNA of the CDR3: TGTGCCAGCAGCTCCAAATCCAGGGGGCTTACTACTGAAGCTTTCTTT.

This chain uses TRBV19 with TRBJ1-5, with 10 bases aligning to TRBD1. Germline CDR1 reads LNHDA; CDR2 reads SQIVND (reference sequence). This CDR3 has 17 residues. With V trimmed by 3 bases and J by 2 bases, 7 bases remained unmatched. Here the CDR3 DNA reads TGTGCCAGTAGTATTACGACAGGGGGCGGTCGCAATCAGCCCCAGCATTTT. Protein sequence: CASSITTGGGRNQPQHF. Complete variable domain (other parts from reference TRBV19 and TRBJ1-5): DGGITQSPKYLFRKEGQNVTLSCEQNLNHDAMYWYRQDPGQGLRLIYYSQIVNDFQKGDIAEGYSVSREKKESFPLTVTSAQKNPTAFYLCASSITTGGGRNQPQHFGDGTRLSIL.

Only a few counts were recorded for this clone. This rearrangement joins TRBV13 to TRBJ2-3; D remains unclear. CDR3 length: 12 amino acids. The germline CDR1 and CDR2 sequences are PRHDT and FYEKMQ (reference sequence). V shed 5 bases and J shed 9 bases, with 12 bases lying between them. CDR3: CASSVTRFTQYF. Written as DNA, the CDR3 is TGTGCCAGCAGCGTAACTCGATTCACGCAGTATTTT.

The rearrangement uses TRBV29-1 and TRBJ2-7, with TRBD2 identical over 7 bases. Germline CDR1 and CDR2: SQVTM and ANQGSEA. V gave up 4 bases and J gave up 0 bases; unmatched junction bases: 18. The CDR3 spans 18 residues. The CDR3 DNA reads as TGCAGCGTTGTGGCTCCCGGTGGGGACTACCAGAACTCCTACGAGCAGTACTTC. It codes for CSVVAPGGDYQNSYEQYF.

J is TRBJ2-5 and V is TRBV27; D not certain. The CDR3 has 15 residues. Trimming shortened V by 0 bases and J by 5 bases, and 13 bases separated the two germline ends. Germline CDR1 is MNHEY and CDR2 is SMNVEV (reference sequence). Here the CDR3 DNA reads TGTGCCAGCAGTTTATCAGTCATTCTCGGCGAGACCCAGTACTTC. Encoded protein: CASSLSVILGETQYF.

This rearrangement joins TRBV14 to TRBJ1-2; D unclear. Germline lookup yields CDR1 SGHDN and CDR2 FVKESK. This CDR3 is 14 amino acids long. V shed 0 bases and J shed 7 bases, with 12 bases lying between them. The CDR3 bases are TGTGCCAGCAGCCAAGACAGAGGGATCGGTGGCTACACCTTC. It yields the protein CASSQDRGIGGYTF.

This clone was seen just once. The CDR3 sequence: CASSLEDKQPQHF. CDR3 coding DNA: TGTGCCAGCAGCTTAGAGGATAAACAGCCCCAGCATTTT. The chain is built from TRBV11-2 and TRBJ1-5; D remains unclear. The CDR3 has 13 residues. V lost 0 bases, J lost 7 bases, and 7 bases lay in between. Germline lookup yields CDR1 SGHAT and CDR2 FQNNGV.

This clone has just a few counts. The CDR3 DNA sequence: TGTGCCAGCAGCTTGGGCGGTCTAGCCTACGAGCAGTACTTC. Amino acids: CASSLGGLAYEQYF. The chain uses TRBV5-4 and TRBJ2-7; D is uncertain. Germline CDR1 SGHNT, CDR2 YYREEE (reference sequence). Trimming cost V 0 bases and J 2 bases, with 9 bases left between them. This CDR3 spans 14 amino acids.

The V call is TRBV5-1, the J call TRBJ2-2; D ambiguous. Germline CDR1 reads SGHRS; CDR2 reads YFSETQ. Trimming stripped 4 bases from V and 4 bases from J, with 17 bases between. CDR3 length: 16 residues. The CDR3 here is CASSPVVGSATGELFF. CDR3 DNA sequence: TGCGCCAGCAGCCCCGTGGTAGGGTCGGCCACCGGGGAGCTGTTTTTT.

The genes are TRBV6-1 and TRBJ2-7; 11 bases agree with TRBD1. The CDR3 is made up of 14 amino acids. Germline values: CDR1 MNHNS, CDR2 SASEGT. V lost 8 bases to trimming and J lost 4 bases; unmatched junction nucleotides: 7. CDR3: CASVRDRGSYEQYF. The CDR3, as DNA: TGTGCCAGCGTCAGGGACAGGGGGTCGTACGAGCAGTACTTC.

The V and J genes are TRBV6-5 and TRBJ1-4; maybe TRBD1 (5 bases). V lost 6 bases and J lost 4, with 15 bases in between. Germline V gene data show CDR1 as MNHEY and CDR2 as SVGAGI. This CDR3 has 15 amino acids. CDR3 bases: TGTGCCAGCAGCCACGACCAGGGCGGTAATGAAAAACTGTTTTTT. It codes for CASSHDQGGNEKLFF.

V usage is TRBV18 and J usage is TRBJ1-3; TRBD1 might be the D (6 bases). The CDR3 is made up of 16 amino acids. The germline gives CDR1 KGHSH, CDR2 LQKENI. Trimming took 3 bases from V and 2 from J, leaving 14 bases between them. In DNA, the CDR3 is TGTGCCAGCTCACCGTCAACAGGGCTGGCTGGAAACACCATATATTTT. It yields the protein CASSPSTGLAGNTIYF.

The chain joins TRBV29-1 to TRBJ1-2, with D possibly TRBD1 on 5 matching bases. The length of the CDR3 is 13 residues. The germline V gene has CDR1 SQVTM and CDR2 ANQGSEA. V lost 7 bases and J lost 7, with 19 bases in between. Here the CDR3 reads CSARGEGVFGYTF. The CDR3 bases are TGCAGCGCCCGGGGCGAAGGGGTTTTTGGCTACACCTTC.

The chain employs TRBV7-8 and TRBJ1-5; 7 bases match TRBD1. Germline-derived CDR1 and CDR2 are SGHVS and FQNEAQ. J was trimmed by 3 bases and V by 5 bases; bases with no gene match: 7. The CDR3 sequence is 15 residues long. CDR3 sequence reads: CASSLGQVLNQPQHF. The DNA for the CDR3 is TGTGCCAGCAGCCTAGGACAGGTCCTCAATCAGCCCCAGCATTTT.

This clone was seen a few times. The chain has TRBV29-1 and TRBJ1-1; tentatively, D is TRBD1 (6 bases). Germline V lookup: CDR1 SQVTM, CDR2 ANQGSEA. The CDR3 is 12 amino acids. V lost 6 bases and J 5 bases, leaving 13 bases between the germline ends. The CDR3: CSVAGGGTEAFF. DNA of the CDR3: TGCAGCGTCGCCGGGGGCGGGACTGAAGCTTTCTTT.

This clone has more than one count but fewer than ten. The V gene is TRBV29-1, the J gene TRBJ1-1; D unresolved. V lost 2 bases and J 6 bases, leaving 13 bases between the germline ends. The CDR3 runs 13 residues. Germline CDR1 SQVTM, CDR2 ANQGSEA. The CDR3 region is CSVEPFGNSEAFF. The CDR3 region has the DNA TGCAGCGTTGAACCATTTGGCAACTCTGAAGCTTTCTTT.